The clone carrying this T cell receptor beta chain came up a few times. Its specificity is not known. This sample is part of a study of cytomegalovirus exposure and HLA in healthy donors. Findings and limits, study-wide: Segments of the TCR beta V type were, in most cases, productive about 87% or about 30% of the time in an earlier analysis. Using a false discovery rate of 0.05, a later analysis showed that approximately 17,000 TCR beta sequences were associated with HLA alleles.

A multiplex PCR was run with 60 Vbeta primers and 13 Jbeta primers. Authors' methods: Later analysis identified some 80 million unique TCR beta chains, approximately 10 million shared. Libraries were prepared by immunoSEQ multiplex PCR; TCRdb keeps only in-frame clonotypes and omits some of them. The V and J calls and clone size come from that table; D and trimming were worked out from the DNA. This sample has roughly 200,000 clones; roughly 74% occur once, and the top ten carry 2.5% to 3%. Looked up from germline, CDR1 is SGHRS and CDR2 is YFSETQ. V trimming: 5 bases; J trimming: 1 base; junction bases outside the gene matches: 8. This CDR3 comprises 15 residues.

The sample was PBMCs. V gene TRBV5-1 combines with J gene TRBJ2-7, with 8 bases identical to TRBD1. The TCR sequence derives from a female donor in good health and CMV-seronegative. The CDR3 loop reads CASRPAGGASYEQYF. The CDR3 DNA reads as TGCGCCAGCAGACCGGCAGGGGGCGCTTCCTACGAGCAGTACTTC.